These 27 T cell receptor beta chains were sequenced from one sample in a study of identical twins. TCRdb analysed the 5' RACE reads with MiXCR anew, one entry per CDR3 protein. The sample contains approximately 300,000 distinct CDR3 sequences, just under 9.5% of which appear only once. This same sample was also part of a study on yellow fever vaccine responses in identical twins.

Material for sequencing was CD8+ T cells sorted from blood. The receptors were gathered from a woman aged 18-29 years in good health.

Only a few counts were recorded for this clonotype. The V gene is TRBV28, the J gene TRBJ2-2; D unclear. CDR3 length: 15 amino acids. V was cut by 1 base and J by 4 bases, with 10 bases left in between. CDR1 MDHEN and CDR2 SYDVKM come from the germline V gene. The CDR3 protein is CASSLFEDFTGELFF. As DNA, the CDR3 is TGTGCCAGCAGTTTATTCGAGGATTTCACCGGGGAGCTGTTTTTT.

This chain joins TRBV4-1 and TRBJ2-3; weak D call: TRBD2 (5 bases). The CDR3 sequence is 13 residues long. CDR1 MGHRA and CDR2 YSYEKL come from the germline V gene. The ends were cut back, 2 bases at V and 5 bases at J, with 8 bases in the middle. The CDR3 loop reads CASSQQEEDTQYF. DNA of the CDR3: TGCGCCAGCAGCCAACAGGAGGAAGATACGCAGTATTTT.

This clonotype occurred many times. V and J are TRBV29-1 and TRBJ2-1; the D gene is possibly TRBD2 (5 bases). CDR1 is SQVTM and CDR2 is ANQGSEA in the germline V gene. Trimming cost V 3 bases and J 4 bases, with 13 bases left between them. The CDR3 contains 14 residues. Written as DNA, the CDR3 is TGCAGCGTTGACAGGTTAGCGAGGTACAATGAGCAGTTCTTC. It is translated as CSVDRLARYNEQFF.

Only a few counts were recorded for this clonotype. The genes are TRBV27 and TRBJ1-5; D remains ambiguous. V gave up 6 bases and J gave up 1 base, with 31 bases separating them. The CDR3 runs to 21 residues. Per germline, CDR1 MNHEY and CDR2 SMNVEV (reference sequence). In nucleotides, the CDR3 is TGTGCCAGCAGCCCCACCGAGTTCGGCAGGATAACCGGAGGCAGCAATCAGCCCCAGCATTTT. This gives the protein CASSPTEFGRITGGSNQPQHF.

The chain carries TRBV6-5 and TRBJ1-1; the D is unclear. The CDR3 extends over 12 amino acids. From germline, CDR1 is MNHEY and CDR2 SVGAGI. Trimming cost V 6 bases and J 0 bases, with 5 bases left between them. The CDR3 here is CASSRMNTEAFF. The CDR3, as DNA: TGTGCCAGCAGCAGAATGAACACTGAAGCTTTCTTT.

This clonotype was detected many times. J is TRBJ2-1 and V is TRBV6-2 or TRBV6-3; D call uncertain. V lost 4 bases and J 4 bases, leaving 5 bases between the germline ends. The CDR3 is 12 residues long. CDR1 and CDR2 (germline): MNHEY, SVGEGT. For the CDR3, the DNA is TGTGCCAGCAGTTCGCGTTACAATGAGCAGTTCTTC. Its translation: CASSSRYNEQFF.

This clonotype has a count of ten or more. The genes are TRBV6-1 and TRBJ2-4; D gene uncertain. Trimming cost V 1 base and J 2 bases, with 12 bases left between them. Germline V gene sequence: CDR1 MNHNS, CDR2 SASEGT. The CDR3 sequence is 16 residues long. CDR3 residues: CASSEVIAGSKNIQYF. CDR3 nucleotides: TGTGCCAGCAGTGAAGTAATTGCTGGTTCCAAAAACATTCAGTACTTC.

This clonotype came up many times. This rearrangement joins TRBV7-9 to TRBJ2-7; D not resolved. There are 11 residues in the CDR3. V was cut by 5 bases and J by 4 bases, with 6 bases left in between. Germline assignment: CDR1 SEHNR and CDR2 FQNEAQ (reference sequence). CDR3 nucleotides: TGTGCCAGCAGCGGAGAATACGAGCAGTACTTC. Residues: CASSGEYEQYF.

The chain couples TRBV11-3 to TRBJ2-1, with TRBD2 identical over 10 bases. In germline, CDR1 is SGHNT, CDR2 YENEEA. This CDR3 spans 14 amino acids. The V segment lost 8 bases and the J segment 8 bases; nucleotides outside the gene matches: 9. The CDR3 is CASASSGSSDEQFF. CDR3 DNA sequence: TGTGCCAGCGCGTCTAGCGGGAGCTCCGATGAGCAGTTCTTC.

V gene TRBV14 combines with J gene TRBJ2-7, with unresolved D. V lost 4 bases and J lost 6, with 13 bases in between. This CDR3 region has 13 residues. Germline assignment: CDR1 SGHDN and CDR2 FVKESK. CDR3 sequence reads: CASSRRNGGEQYF. Written as DNA, the CDR3 is TGTGCCAGCAGCCGACGAAATGGCGGCGAGCAGTACTTC.

The chain recombines TRBV19 with TRBJ2-1, with 10 bases aligning to TRBD2. Germline V gene sequence: CDR1 LNHDA, CDR2 SQIVND (reference sequence). After removal of 10 bases from V and 0 bases from J, the junction contained 9 bases not matched to a gene. This CDR3 region has 16 residues. The DNA for the CDR3 is TGTGCCACTAACGGCGTAGCGGGAGGCTCCTACAATGAGCAGTTCTTC. This gives the protein CATNGVAGGSYNEQFF.

This clonotype was seen ten or more times. The chain has TRBV5-1 and TRBJ1-1, with 11 bases matching TRBD1. Germline V CDR1 and CDR2: SGHRS, YFSETQ. V gave up 3 bases and J gave up 4 bases; unmatched junction bases: 5. This CDR3 spans 15 amino acids. DNA for the CDR3: TGCGCCAGCAGCTGGGCCGGGACAGGGGGCACTGAAGCTTTCTTT. Translating it yields CASSWAGTGGTEAFF.

This clonotype was detected only a few times. The gene calls are TRBV28 and TRBJ2-7, with a possible D match to TRBD2 (5 bases). In germline, CDR1 is MDHEN, CDR2 SYDVKM. The CDR3 spans 16 residues. The V end was cut by 5 bases, the J end by 4 bases, with 21 bases between. CDR3 amino acids: CASSGNSVLPSYEQYF. The CDR3, as DNA: TGTGCCAGCAGTGGAAATAGCGTCCTTCCCTCTTACGAGCAGTACTTC.

The chain uses TRBV27 and TRBJ1-5; maybe TRBD1 (5 bases). The CDR3 covers 15 residues. V lost 0 bases and J 6 bases, leaving 12 bases between the germline ends. In germline, CDR1 is MNHEY, CDR2 SMNVEV (reference sequence). CDR3 sequence (DNA): TGTGCCAGCAGTTTATCCGGGCCAGGGAGTCAGCCCCAGCATTTT. This codes for CASSLSGPGSQPQHF.

V gene TRBV13 combines with J gene TRBJ1-1; D remains ambiguous. The CDR3 spans 15 residues. V shed 0 bases and J shed 3 bases, with 11 bases lying between them. Per germline, CDR1 PRHDT and CDR2 FYEKMQ (reference sequence). CDR3 sequence reads: CASSLGGNIYTEAFF. The CDR3, as DNA: TGTGCCAGCAGCTTAGGCGGGAACATTTACACTGAAGCTTTCTTT.

This clonotype was found a few times. The gene calls are TRBV7-9 and TRBJ2-5; 7 nucleotides match TRBD1. The V segment lost 3 bases and the J segment 3 bases; nucleotides outside the gene matches: 1. The germline gives CDR1 SEHNR, CDR2 FQNEAQ (reference sequence). The CDR3 is 13 amino acids. CDR3 nucleotides: TGTGCCAGCAGCTTTGACAGGGAAGAGACCCAGTACTTC. This codes for CASSFDREETQYF.

This clonotype has a count of ten or more. The chain is built from TRBV9 and TRBJ2-1; D is possibly TRBD1 (6 bases). The germline V gene has CDR1 SGDLS and CDR2 YYNGEE. CDR3 length equals 17 residues. Trimming shortened V by 0 bases and J by 1 base, and 14 bases separated the two germline ends. CDR3 sequence reads: CASSVASRGNSYNEQFF. The CDR3 region has the DNA TGTGCCAGCAGCGTAGCTAGTAGGGGGAATTCCTACAATGAGCAGTTCTTC.

This clonotype was seen many times. The CDR3 DNA follows: TGTGCCAGCAGCTCAATGCTCAGAGGATCTGAAGCTTTCTTT. It is translated as CASSSMLRGSEAFF. V usage is TRBV7-2 and J usage is TRBJ1-1; no firm D call. Germline V lookup: CDR1 SGHTA, CDR2 FQGNSA. CDR3 length equals 14 residues. V was clipped by 4 bases and J by 6 bases, with 15 bases between them.

The CDR3 nucleotides read TGTGCCAGCAGCCCTATTGCCGCCAATGAGCAGTTCTTC. This codes for CASSPIAANEQFF. This rearrangement joins TRBV7-9 to TRBJ2-1; D not certain. Germline-derived CDR1 and CDR2 are SEHNR and FQNEAQ (reference sequence). The V gene lost 5 bases and the J gene lost 6 bases, with 11 bases spanning the gap. CDR3 length equals 13 residues. Full variable domain (rest looked up from reference TRBV7-9 and TRBJ2-1): DTGVSQNPRHKITKRGQNVTFRCDPISEHNRLYWYRQTLGQGPEFLTYFQNEAQLEKSRLLSDRFSAERPKGSFSTLEIQRTEQGDSAMYLCASSPIAANEQFFGPGTRLTVL.

The chain is built from TRBV19 and TRBJ2-1; 9 bases match TRBD1. The CDR3 has 16 residues. With V trimmed by 6 bases and J by 3 bases, 9 bases remained unmatched. Germline values: CDR1 LNHDA, CDR2 SQIVND (reference sequence). CDR3 DNA sequence: TGTGCCAGTAGACAGGGGGCCCTTACATACTACAATGAGCAGTTCTTC. This sequence encodes CASRQGALTYYNEQFF.

Ten or more counts support this clonotype. The chain is built from TRBV7-2 and TRBJ2-3, with TRBD2 identical over 9 bases. The CDR3 runs to 15 residues. V lost 4 bases, J lost 1 base, and 3 bases stayed unmatched. Looked up from germline, CDR1 is SGHTA and CDR2 is FQGNSA. The CDR3 nucleotides are TGTGCCAGCAGCTGGGGCGGGGGGGGCACAGATACGCAGTATTTT. Translation: CASSWGGGGTDTQYF.

This clonotype was found many times. The chain is built from TRBV27 and TRBJ2-2; TRBD1 might be the D (5 bases). The V end lost 5 bases, the J end lost 6 bases, and 13 bases lay between the germline ends. Germline V gene data show CDR1 as MNHEY and CDR2 as SMNVEV (reference sequence). The CDR3 runs to 14 residues. The CDR3 DNA reads as TGTGCCAGCAGTCCGTTTAGGGGCGCCGGGGAGCTGTTTTTT. As protein: CASSPFRGAGELFF.

The gene calls are TRBV24-1 and TRBJ2-1, with a weak D call TRBD1 (6 bases). Between the trimmed V and J ends, which lost 3 bases and 7 bases, there was a span of 24 bases. The germline V gene has CDR1 KGHDR and CDR2 SFDVKD. The CDR3 has 18 amino acids. CDR3 region: CATSDINNRETKGNEQFF. Here the CDR3 DNA reads TGTGCCACCAGTGATATCAACAACAGGGAGACTAAGGGAAATGAGCAGTTCTTC.

The chain uses TRBV18 and TRBJ2-1; tentatively, D is TRBD1 (8 bases). CDR3 size: 18 residues. In germline, CDR1 is KGHSH, CDR2 LQKENI. V dropped 1 base and J dropped 4 bases, with 20 bases sitting between them. CDR3 region: CASSPRGGRGPRYNEQFF. For the CDR3, the DNA is TGTGCCAGCTCACCACGCGGGGGCAGGGGGCCCAGGTACAATGAGCAGTTCTTC.

With regard to this clonotype: No conserved phenylalanine or tryptophan ends this CDR3, so it is likely a read error. The J gene is TRBJ2-1, the V gene TRBV6-2 or TRBV6-3, with D uncertain. Trimming pared 7 bases from V and 7 bases from J, leaving 11 bases between. The CDR3 is made up of 12 amino acids. Per the germline V gene, CDR1 is MNHEY and CDR2 is SVGEGT. The DNA for the CDR3 is TGTGCCAGCACCACGCGGCGGAATGAGCAGTTCTCC. Protein product: CASTTRRNEQFS.

This clonotype was recorded many times. The V gene is TRBV6-1, the J gene TRBJ1-4, with TRBD1 matching over 9 bases. CDR3 length: 15 residues. V was clipped by 1 base and J by 7 bases; unmatched bases: 4. Germline CDR1 and CDR2: MNHNS and SASEGT. CDR3 bases: TGTGCCAGCAGTGAAGGTCGGACAGGGGTTGAAAAACTGTTTTTT. Translated: CASSEGRTGVEKLFF.

This clonotype has only a few counts. The rearrangement links TRBV15 to TRBJ2-7; possible D gene TRBD1, 5 bases. The V end was cut by 0 bases, the J end by 3 bases, with 6 bases between. CDR1 LNHNV and CDR2 YYDKDF come from the germline V gene (reference sequence). There are 13 residues in the CDR3. Here the CDR3 DNA reads TGTGCCACCAGCAGAGAGACAGACTACGAGCAGTACTTC. Protein sequence: CATSRETDYEQYF.